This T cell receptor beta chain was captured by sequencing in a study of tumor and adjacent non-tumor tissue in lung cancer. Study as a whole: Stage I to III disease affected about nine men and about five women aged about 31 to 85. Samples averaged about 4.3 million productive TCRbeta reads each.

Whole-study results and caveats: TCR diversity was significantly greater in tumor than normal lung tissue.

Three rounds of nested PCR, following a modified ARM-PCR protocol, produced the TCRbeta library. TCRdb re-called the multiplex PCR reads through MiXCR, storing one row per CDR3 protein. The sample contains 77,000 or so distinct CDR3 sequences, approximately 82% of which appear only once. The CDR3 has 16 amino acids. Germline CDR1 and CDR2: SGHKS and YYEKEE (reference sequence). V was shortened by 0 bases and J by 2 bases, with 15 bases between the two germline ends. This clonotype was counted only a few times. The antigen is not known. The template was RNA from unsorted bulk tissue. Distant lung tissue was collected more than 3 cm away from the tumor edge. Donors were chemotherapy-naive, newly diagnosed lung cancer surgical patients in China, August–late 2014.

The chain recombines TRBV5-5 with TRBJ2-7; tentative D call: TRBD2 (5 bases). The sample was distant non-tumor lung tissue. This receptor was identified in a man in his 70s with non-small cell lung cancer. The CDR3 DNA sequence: TGTGCCAGCAGCTTGGCAGTGACCGGGGAAACCTACGAGCAGTACTTC. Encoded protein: CASSLAVTGETYEQYF.